These 30 T cell receptor beta chains were sequenced from one sample in a study of OX40 agonist ivuxolimab in advanced cancers. Repertoires were generated with immunoSEQ multiplex PCR, while TCRdb's copy carries only in-frame clones and drops some. The sample records approximately 70,000 clones, around 90% being singletons. Sequencing was performed on CD4+ or CD8+ T cells sorted from blood, taken in a trial of the OX40 agonist ivuxolimab. These receptors all stem from an adult with an advanced solid tumor such as melanoma, head and neck, liver or kidney cancer.

The CDR3 protein is CASSLQETQYF. The CDR3 bases are TGTGCCAGCAGCTTGCAAGAGACCCAGTACTTC. The chain is built from TRBV5-6 and TRBJ2-5, with D hard to call. The germline V gene encodes CDR1 SGHDT and CDR2 YYEEEE. This CDR3 is 11 amino acids long. The ends were cut back, 1 base at V and 2 bases at J, with 0 bases in the middle.

The V gene is TRBV27, the J gene TRBJ1-5, with TRBD1 matching over 8 bases. V gave up 2 bases and J gave up 6 bases; unmatched junction bases: 3. CDR3 length: 14 residues. The germline CDR1 and CDR2 sequences are MNHEY and SMNVEV (reference sequence). The CDR3 here is CASSLSQGAQPQHF. The CDR3 DNA follows: TGTGCCAGCAGTTTAAGTCAGGGGGCTCAGCCCCAGCATTTT.

The V and J genes are TRBV5-1 and TRBJ1-6; D ambiguous. This CDR3 spans 17 amino acids. V lost 3 bases and J 0 bases, leaving 13 bases between the germline ends. Germline V gene sequence: CDR1 SGHRS, CDR2 YFSETQ. CDR3 in amino acids: CASSSRTGSSYNSPLHF. The DNA of the CDR3 is TGCGCCAGCAGCTCACGGACCGGAAGCTCCTATAATTCACCCCTCCACTTT.

This clone was seen only once. This chain joins TRBV5-1 and TRBJ2-2; possibly TRBD1 for D (6 bases). This CDR3 has 16 residues. The germline V and J ends were trimmed by 2 bases and 0 bases, with 11 bases remaining between them. Germline V gives CDR1 SGHRS, CDR2 YFSETQ. This chain's CDR3 is CASSLQGVPNTGELFF. The CDR3 DNA reads TGCGCCAGCAGCTTACAGGGAGTACCGAACACCGGGGAGCTGTTTTTT.

This chain connects TRBV18 to TRBJ2-1; D is perhaps TRBD2 (6 bases). Trimming pared 3 bases from V and 6 bases from J, leaving 15 bases between. The CDR3 consists of 15 residues. Germline V gene lookup returns CDR1 KGHSH and CDR2 LQKENI. CDR3 bases: TGTGCCAGCTCACCCCCTAGCGTCGGGATCAATGAGCAGTTCTTC. As protein: CASSPPSVGINEQFF.

CDR3 sequence (DNA): TGTGCCAGCAGCGGGGGGACAGGAGGGAGAACTGAAGCTTTCTTT. The encoded protein is CASSGGTGGRTEAFF. The chain has TRBV2 and TRBJ1-1, with TRBD1 matching over 8 bases. The trim removed 6 bases at V and 5 bases at J, leaving 11 bases unmatched. The CDR3 contains 15 residues. Germline V gives CDR1 SNHLY, CDR2 FYNNEI.

V usage is TRBV11-2 and J usage is TRBJ1-5; D unclear. CDR1 and CDR2 (germline): SGHAT, FQNNGV. The CDR3 extends over 13 amino acids. V lost 0 bases and J 5 bases, leaving 5 bases between the germline ends. CDR3 bases: TGTGCCAGCAGCTTAGACAGTCATCAGCCCCAGCATTTT. This gives the protein CASSLDSHQPQHF.

This rearrangement joins TRBV4-1 to TRBJ2-4, with D perhaps assigned TRBD1 or TRBD2 (7 bases each). The CDR3 consists of 15 residues. Trimming shortened V by 4 bases and J by 9 bases, and 19 bases separated the two germline ends. Germline values: CDR1 MGHRA, CDR2 YSYEKL. The CDR3: CASSRVWTGGGIQYF. Written as DNA, the CDR3 is TGCGCCAGCAGCCGCGTCTGGACAGGCGGGGGCATTCAGTACTTC.

This chain uses TRBV6-5 with TRBJ1-3; 7 bases line up with TRBD1. With 0 bases clipped from V and 8 bases from J, the junction kept 10 bases outside the gene matches. The CDR3 runs to 16 residues. CDR1 and CDR2 (germline): MNHEY, SVGAGI. CDR3 amino acids: CASSYSKGATGDTIYF. The CDR3 DNA reads as TGTGCCAGCAGTTACTCGAAGGGGGCGACTGGCGACACCATATATTTT.

The rearrangement links TRBV6-5 to TRBJ1-1; D not certain. V was pared by 0 bases and J by 1 base, with 12 bases between. Germline assignment: CDR1 MNHEY and CDR2 SVGAGI. CDR3 length: 16 residues. The CDR3 spells CASSYSKWAANTEAFF. In nucleotides, the CDR3 is TGTGCCAGCAGTTACTCGAAGTGGGCGGCGAACACTGAAGCTTTCTTT.

The genes are TRBV29-1 and TRBJ1-5; the match to TRBD1 covers 7 bases. CDR1 and CDR2 from the germline V gene are SQVTM and ANQGSEA. With 7 bases clipped from V and 0 bases from J, the junction kept 9 bases outside the gene matches. The CDR3 extends over 15 amino acids. CDR3 amino acids: CSAATGTDSNQPQHF. DNA for the CDR3: TGCAGCGCTGCAACCGGGACAGATAGCAATCAGCCCCAGCATTTT.

The chain employs TRBV5-4 and TRBJ2-5; D is possibly TRBD2 (5 bases). Germline-derived CDR1 and CDR2 are SGHNT and YYREEE (reference sequence). V was cut by 5 bases and J by 5 bases, with 10 bases left in between. CDR3 length: 12 amino acids. DNA for the CDR3: TGTGCCAGCAGTCCTCCGGGGGAGACCCAGTACTTC. Translating it yields CASSPPGETQYF.

The chain is built from TRBV7-3 and TRBJ2-1; 8 positions match TRBD2. Trimming took 2 bases from V and 6 from J; bases not matched to a gene: 3. Germline CDR1 reads SGHTA; CDR2 reads FQGTGA. CDR3 length equals 14 residues. In DNA form, the CDR3 reads TGTGCCAGCAGCTTACACGCGGGAGGCAATGAGCAGTTCTTC. It is translated as CASSLHAGGNEQFF.

The chain carries TRBV11-2 and TRBJ1-2; D is unclear. V gave up 5 bases and J gave up 4 bases, with 11 bases separating them. This CDR3 has 13 amino acids. Looked up from germline, CDR1 is SGHAT and CDR2 is FQNNGV. CDR3 sequence (DNA): TGTGCCAGCAGCCCGGATCTTCGCTATGGCTACACCTTC. This encodes CASSPDLRYGYTF.

This clone was seen a few times. V usage is TRBV11-2 and J usage is TRBJ1-1; D remains ambiguous. This CDR3 has 14 amino acids. The V end was cut by 3 bases, the J end by 1 base, with 9 bases between. The V gene's germline CDR1 is SGHAT and CDR2 FQNNGV. CDR3 nucleotide sequence: TGTGCCAGCAGCTTCGGACGGCAGAACACTGAAGCTTTCTTT. Amino acids: CASSFGRQNTEAFF.

The chain joins TRBV29-1 to TRBJ1-1, with D perhaps matching TRBD1 (6 bases). This CDR3 has 13 residues. Trimming removed 6 bases from V and 2 bases from J, with 13 bases in between. From germline, CDR1 is SQVTM and CDR2 ANQGSEA. In DNA form, the CDR3 reads TGCAGCGTCGGCCGGACAGCCAACACTGAAGCTTTCTTT. As protein: CSVGRTANTEAFF.

The chain combines TRBV9 with TRBJ1-3; tentative D call: TRBD1 (6 bases). The CDR3 has 15 amino acids. V shed 3 bases and J shed 0 bases, with 10 bases lying between them. Germline V gene sequence: CDR1 SGDLS, CDR2 YYNGEE. CDR3 sequence: CASSGRGPSGNTIYF. The DNA for the CDR3 is TGTGCCAGCAGCGGCCGGGGGCCCTCTGGAAACACCATATATTTT.

This chain uses TRBV6-6 with TRBJ2-2; D gene ambiguous. The V gene lost 5 bases and the J gene lost 0 bases, with 10 bases spanning the gap. CDR1 and CDR2 (germline): MNHNY, SVGAGI (reference sequence). CDR3 size: 15 residues. In nucleotides, the CDR3 is TGTGCCAGCAGTCCGCGCAGCGCGAACACCGGGGAGCTGTTTTTT. Protein sequence: CASSPRSANTGELFF.

Only one count was recorded for this clone. The V gene is TRBV7-3, the J gene TRBJ2-1; D could derive from TRBD1 or TRBD2 (6 bases each). The V gene lost 5 bases and the J gene lost 9 bases, with 14 bases spanning the gap. The germline V gene encodes CDR1 SGHTA and CDR2 FQGTGA. The CDR3 contains 13 residues. CDR3 amino acids: CASSHRTAGEQFF. CDR3 nucleotides: TGTGCCAGCAGCCACCGGACAGCGGGTGAGCAGTTCTTC.

This CDR3 is CASSTQGVNEKLFF. CDR3 bases: TGTGCCAGCAGCACCCAGGGAGTTAATGAAAAACTGTTTTTT. The V call is TRBV28, the J call TRBJ1-4; tentative D call: TRBD1 (5 bases). The CDR3 has 14 residues. V was shortened by 6 bases and J by 4 bases, with 12 bases between the two germline ends. Germline V gene sequence: CDR1 MDHEN, CDR2 SYDVKM.

The chain is built from TRBV10-1 and TRBJ2-6; the D gene is possibly TRBD2 (5 bases). CDR1 is WNHNN, CDR2 SYGVQD, per germline (reference sequence). The ends were cut back, 9 bases at V and 11 bases at J, with 5 bases in the middle. CDR3 length: 9 residues. CDR3 loop: CAREDVLTF. For the CDR3, the DNA is TGCGCCAGGGAGGACGTCCTGACTTTC.

This chain joins TRBV6-5 and TRBJ2-3; perhaps TRBD2 as D (6 bases). This CDR3 has 13 residues. Trimming took off 11 bases at V and 0 bases at J, with 12 bases between the two ends. Germline V lookup: CDR1 MNHEY, CDR2 SVGAGI. CDR3 bases: TGTGCCGCAGGGCGGGATAGCACAGATACGCAGTATTTT. It specifies CAAGRDSTDTQYF.

This clone was detected only once. The chain carries TRBV7-3 and TRBJ2-5, with 8 nucleotides matching TRBD1. Germline CDR1 SGHTA, CDR2 FQGTGA. J was trimmed by 2 bases and V by 6 bases; bases with no gene match: 11. The CDR3 is 16 amino acids. The CDR3 loop reads CASSAKVGTGQETQYF. In DNA form, the CDR3 reads TGTGCCAGCAGTGCTAAGGTCGGGACAGGACAAGAGACCCAGTACTTC.

The V call is TRBV30, the J call TRBJ2-7; weak D call: TRBD2 (6 bases). The CDR3 runs to 15 residues. Germline lookup yields CDR1 GTSNPN and CDR2 SVGIG (reference sequence). Trimming removed 0 bases at V and 0 bases at J, with 12 bases between. Here the CDR3 reads CAWSVRGTSSYEQYF. The CDR3 nucleotides read TGTGCCTGGAGTGTACGGGGGACGAGCTCCTACGAGCAGTACTTC.

This clone was detected only once. The J gene is TRBJ2-3, the V gene TRBV25-1; D uncertain. Looked up from germline, CDR1 is MGHDK and CDR2 is SYGVNS. The V end lost 1 base, the J end lost 1 base, and 12 bases lay between the germline ends. The CDR3 length is 16 residues. CDR3 region: CASSEWTSTGTDTQYF. CDR3 nucleotides: TGTGCCAGCAGTGAATGGACCTCCACCGGCACAGATACGCAGTATTTT.

The rearrangement joins TRBV4-1 to TRBJ1-4; D call uncertain. The CDR3 length is 16 residues. The germline V gene encodes CDR1 MGHRA and CDR2 YSYEKL. Trimming pared 0 bases from V and 0 bases from J, leaving 8 bases between. In DNA, the CDR3 is TGCGCCAGCAGCCAAGAGCCCCGACCAACTAATGAAAAACTGTTTTTT. It yields the protein CASSQEPRPTNEKLFF.

The chain links TRBV6-5 to TRBJ2-7, with a weak D call TRBD2 (5 bases). CDR3 length: 15 residues. CDR1 is MNHEY, CDR2 SVGAGI, per germline. V was pared by 6 bases and J by 0 bases, with 15 bases between. DNA of the CDR3: TGTGCCAGCAGCCCCAATAGCGTAAACTCCTACGAGCAGTACTTC. Its translation: CASSPNSVNSYEQYF.

This chain joins TRBV9 and TRBJ1-4; 7 nucleotides agree with TRBD1. This CDR3 comprises 15 residues. Trimming cost V 4 bases and J 4 bases; bases outside gene matches: 7. Germline lookup yields CDR1 SGDLS and CDR2 YYNGEE. The DNA of the CDR3 is TGTGCCAGCAGCCTTAGGGACAGCCATAATGAAAAACTGTTTTTT. Its protein product is CASSLRDSHNEKLFF.

The chain joins TRBV5-8 to TRBJ1-5; TRBD1 is a possible D gene (6 bases). Germline CDR1 reads SGHTS; CDR2 reads YDEGEE. The germline V and J ends were trimmed by 4 bases and 4 bases, with 15 bases remaining between them. The CDR3 covers 15 residues. The CDR3 loop is CASSRTGTPNQPQHF. The CDR3 coding sequence is TGTGCCAGCAGCCGGACCGGGACACCTAATCAGCCCCAGCATTTT.

The V gene is TRBV5-6, the J gene TRBJ2-1; possibly TRBD2 for D (5 bases). CDR1 is SGHDT, CDR2 YYEEEE, per germline. V lost 5 bases and J lost 10, with 13 bases in between. The CDR3 covers 12 residues. CDR3 coding DNA: TGTGCCAGCAGTCAGGACTCAGGAGAGCAGTTCTTC. Translation gives CASSQDSGEQFF.